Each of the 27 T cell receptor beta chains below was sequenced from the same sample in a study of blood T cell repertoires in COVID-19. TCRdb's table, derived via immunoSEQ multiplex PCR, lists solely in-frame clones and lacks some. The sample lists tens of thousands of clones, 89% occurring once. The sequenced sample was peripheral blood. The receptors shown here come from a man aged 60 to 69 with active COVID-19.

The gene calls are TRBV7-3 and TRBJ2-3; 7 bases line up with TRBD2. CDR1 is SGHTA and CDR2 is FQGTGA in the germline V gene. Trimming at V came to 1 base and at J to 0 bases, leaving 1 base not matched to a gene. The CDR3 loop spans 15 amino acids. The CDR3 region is CASSLSGRSTDTQYF. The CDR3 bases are TGTGCCAGCAGCTTAAGCGGGAGAAGCACAGATACGCAGTATTTT.

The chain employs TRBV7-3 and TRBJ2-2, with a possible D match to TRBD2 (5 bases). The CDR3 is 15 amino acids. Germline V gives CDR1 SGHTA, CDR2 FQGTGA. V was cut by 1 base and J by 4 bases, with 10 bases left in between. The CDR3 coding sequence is TGTGCCAGCAGCTTAAGTGGGAGCGCCACCGGGGAGCTGTTTTTT. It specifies CASSLSGSATGELFF.

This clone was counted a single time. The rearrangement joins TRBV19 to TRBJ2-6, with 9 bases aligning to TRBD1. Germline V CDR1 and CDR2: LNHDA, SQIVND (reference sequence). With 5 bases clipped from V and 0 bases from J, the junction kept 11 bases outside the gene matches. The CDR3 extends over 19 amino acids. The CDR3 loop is CASSRHPDRGSSGANVLTF. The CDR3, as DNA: TGTGCCAGTAGTCGGCACCCAGACAGGGGGAGCTCTGGGGCCAACGTCCTGACTTTC.

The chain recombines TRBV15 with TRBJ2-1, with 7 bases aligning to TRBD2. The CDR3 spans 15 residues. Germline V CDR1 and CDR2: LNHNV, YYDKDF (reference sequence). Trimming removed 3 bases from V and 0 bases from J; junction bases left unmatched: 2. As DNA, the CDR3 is TGTGCCACCAGCAGGGGGAGGGACTCCTACAATGAGCAGTTCTTC. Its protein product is CATSRGRDSYNEQFF.

The CDR3 DNA is TGTGCCAGCAGTTTCAGTAAGACCCAGTACTTC. Residues: CASSFSKTQYF. The chain uses TRBV28 and TRBJ2-5; D gene ambiguous. CDR3 length: 11 residues. Germline lookup yields CDR1 MDHEN and CDR2 SYDVKM. Trimming took off 3 bases at V and 6 bases at J, with 5 bases between the two ends.

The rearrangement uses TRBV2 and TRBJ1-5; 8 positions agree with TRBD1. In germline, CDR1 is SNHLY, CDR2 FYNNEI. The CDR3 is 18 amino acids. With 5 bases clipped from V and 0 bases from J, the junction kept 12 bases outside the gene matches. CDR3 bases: TGTGCCAGCAGTTCAGACAGGGGCCGGGGGGTTAGCAATCAGCCCCAGCATTTT. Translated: CASSSDRGRGVSNQPQHF.

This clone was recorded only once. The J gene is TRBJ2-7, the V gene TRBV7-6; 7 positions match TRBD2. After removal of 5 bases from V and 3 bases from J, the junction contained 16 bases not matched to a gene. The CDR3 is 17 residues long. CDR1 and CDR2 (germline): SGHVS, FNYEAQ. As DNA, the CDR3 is TGTGCCAGCAGCCCCTCGTGGGGGGGAATTACCTACTACGAGCAGTACTTC. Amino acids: CASSPSWGGITYYEQYF.

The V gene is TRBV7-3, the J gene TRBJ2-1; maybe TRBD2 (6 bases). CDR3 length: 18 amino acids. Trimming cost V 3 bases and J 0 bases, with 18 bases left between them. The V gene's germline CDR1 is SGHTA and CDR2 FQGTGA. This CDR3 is CASSFSGYSPYSYNEQFF. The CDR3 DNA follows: TGTGCCAGCAGCTTTAGCGGATACTCACCTTACTCCTACAATGAGCAGTTCTTC.

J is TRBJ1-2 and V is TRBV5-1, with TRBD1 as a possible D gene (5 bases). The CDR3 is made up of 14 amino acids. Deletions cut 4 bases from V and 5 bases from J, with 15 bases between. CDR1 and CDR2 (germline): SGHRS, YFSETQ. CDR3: CASSLQGDRYGYTF. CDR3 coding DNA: TGCGCCAGCAGCCTTCAGGGTGATAGGTATGGCTACACCTTC.

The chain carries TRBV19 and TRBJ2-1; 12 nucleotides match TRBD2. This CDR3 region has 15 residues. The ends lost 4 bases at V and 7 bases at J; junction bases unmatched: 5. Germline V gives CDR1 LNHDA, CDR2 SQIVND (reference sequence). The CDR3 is CASSRLAGDVNEQFF. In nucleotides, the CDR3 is TGTGCCAGTAGTAGACTAGCGGGAGATGTAAATGAGCAGTTCTTC.

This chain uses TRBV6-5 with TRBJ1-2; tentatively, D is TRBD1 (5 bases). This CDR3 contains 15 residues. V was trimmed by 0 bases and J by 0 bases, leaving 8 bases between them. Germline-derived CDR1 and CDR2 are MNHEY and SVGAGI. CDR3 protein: CASSYSMTANYGYTF. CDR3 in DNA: TGTGCCAGCAGTTACTCGATGACAGCTAACTATGGCTACACCTTC.

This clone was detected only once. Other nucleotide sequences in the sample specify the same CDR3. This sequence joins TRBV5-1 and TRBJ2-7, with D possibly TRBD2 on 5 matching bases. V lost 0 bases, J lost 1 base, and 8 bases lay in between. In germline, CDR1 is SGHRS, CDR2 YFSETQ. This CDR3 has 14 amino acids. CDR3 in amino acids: CASSLAGSSYEQYF. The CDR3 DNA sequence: TGCGCCAGCAGCTTGGCGGGGAGTTCCTACGAGCAGTACTTC. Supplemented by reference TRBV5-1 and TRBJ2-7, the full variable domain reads KAGVTQTPRYLIKTRGQQVTLSCSPISGHRSVSWYQQTPGQGLQFLFEYFSETQRNKGNFPGRFSGRQFSNSRSEMNVSTLELGDSALYLCASSLAGSSYEQYFGPGTRLTVT.

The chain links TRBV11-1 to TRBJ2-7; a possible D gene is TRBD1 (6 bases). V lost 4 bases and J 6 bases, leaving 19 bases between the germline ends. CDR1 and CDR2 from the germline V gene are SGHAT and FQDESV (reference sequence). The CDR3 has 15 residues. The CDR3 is CASSSDTGMDVEQYF. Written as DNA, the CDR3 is TGTGCCAGCAGCTCCGATACAGGGATGGATGTCGAGCAGTACTTC.

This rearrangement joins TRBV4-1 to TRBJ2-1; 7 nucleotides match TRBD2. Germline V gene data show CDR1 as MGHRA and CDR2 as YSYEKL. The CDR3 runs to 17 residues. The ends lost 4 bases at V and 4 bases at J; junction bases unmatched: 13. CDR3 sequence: CASSRTTEASGYNEQFF. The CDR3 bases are TGCGCCAGCAGCCGAACCACCGAGGCTAGCGGTTACAATGAGCAGTTCTTC.

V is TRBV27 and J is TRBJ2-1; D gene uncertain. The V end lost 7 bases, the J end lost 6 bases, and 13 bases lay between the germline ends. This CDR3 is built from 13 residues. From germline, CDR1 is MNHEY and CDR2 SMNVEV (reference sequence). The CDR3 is CASKVPLGNEQFF. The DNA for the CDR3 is TGTGCCAGCAAAGTTCCCCTCGGCAATGAGCAGTTCTTC.

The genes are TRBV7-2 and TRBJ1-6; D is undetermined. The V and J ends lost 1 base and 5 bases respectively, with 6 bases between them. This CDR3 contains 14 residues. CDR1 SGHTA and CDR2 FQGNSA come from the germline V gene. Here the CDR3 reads CASSLVPDNSPLHF. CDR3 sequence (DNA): TGTGCCAGCAGCTTAGTACCAGATAATTCACCCCTCCACTTT. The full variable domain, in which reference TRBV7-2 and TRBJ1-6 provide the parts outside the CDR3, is GAGVSQSPSNKVTEKGKDVELRCDPISGHTALYWYRQSLGQGLEFLIYFQGNSAPDKSGLPSDRFSAERTGGSVSTLTIQRTQQEDSAVYLCASSLVPDNSPLHFGNGTRLTVT.

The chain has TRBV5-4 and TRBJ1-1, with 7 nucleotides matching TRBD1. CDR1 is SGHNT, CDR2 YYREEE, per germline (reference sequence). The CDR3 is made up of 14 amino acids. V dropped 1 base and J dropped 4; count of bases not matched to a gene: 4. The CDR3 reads CASSLRGLGTEAFF. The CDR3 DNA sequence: TGTGCCAGCAGCTTGAGGGGGCTTGGCACTGAAGCTTTCTTT.

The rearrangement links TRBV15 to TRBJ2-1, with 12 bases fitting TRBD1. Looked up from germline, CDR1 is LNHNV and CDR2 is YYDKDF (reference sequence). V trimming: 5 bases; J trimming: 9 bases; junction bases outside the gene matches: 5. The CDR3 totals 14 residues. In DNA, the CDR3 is TGTGCCACCAGCCGGGACAGGGGGCTGGCTGAGCAGTTCTTC. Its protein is CATSRDRGLAEQFF. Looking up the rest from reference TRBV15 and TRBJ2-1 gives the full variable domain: DAMVIQNPRYQVTQFGKPVTLSCSQTLNHNVMYWYQQKSSQAPKLLFHYYDKDFNNEADTPDNFQSRRPNTSFCFLDIRSPGLGDTAMYLCATSRDRGLAEQFFGPGTRLTVL.

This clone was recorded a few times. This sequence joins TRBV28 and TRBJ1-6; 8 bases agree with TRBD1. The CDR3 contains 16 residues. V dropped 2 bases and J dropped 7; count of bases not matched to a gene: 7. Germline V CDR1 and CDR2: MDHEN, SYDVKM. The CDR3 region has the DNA TGTGCCAGCAGTTTAGTGGCAGGGGGCCGGAATTCACCCCTCCACTTT. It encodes CASSLVAGGRNSPLHF.

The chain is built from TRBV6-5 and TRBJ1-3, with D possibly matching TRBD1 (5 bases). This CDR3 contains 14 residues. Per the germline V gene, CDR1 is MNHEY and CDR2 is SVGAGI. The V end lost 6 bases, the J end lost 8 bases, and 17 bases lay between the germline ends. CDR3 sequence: CASRDPGLGDTIYF. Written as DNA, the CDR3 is TGTGCCAGCAGGGACCCGGGACTGGGTGACACCATATATTTT.

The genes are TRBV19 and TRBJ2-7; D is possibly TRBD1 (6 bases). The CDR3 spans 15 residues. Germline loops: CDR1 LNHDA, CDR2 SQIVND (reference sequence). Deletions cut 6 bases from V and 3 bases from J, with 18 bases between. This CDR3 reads CASSQTTGTIYEQYF. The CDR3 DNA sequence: TGTGCCAGTAGCCAAACTACAGGGACCATCTACGAGCAGTACTTC.

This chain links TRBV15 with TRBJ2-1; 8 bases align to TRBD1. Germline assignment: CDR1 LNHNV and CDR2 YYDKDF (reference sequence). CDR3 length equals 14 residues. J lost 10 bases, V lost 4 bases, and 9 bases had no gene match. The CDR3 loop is CATSIRDRGNEQFF. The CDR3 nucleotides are TGTGCCACCAGCATCCGCGACAGGGGCAACGAGCAGTTCTTC.

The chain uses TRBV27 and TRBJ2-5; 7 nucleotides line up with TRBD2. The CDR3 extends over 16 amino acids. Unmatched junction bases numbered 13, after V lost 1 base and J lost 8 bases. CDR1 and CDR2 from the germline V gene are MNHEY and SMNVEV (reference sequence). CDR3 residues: CASSLWPRGDYPTQYF. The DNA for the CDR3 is TGTGCCAGCAGTTTATGGCCACGGGGGGACTACCCTACCCAGTACTTC.

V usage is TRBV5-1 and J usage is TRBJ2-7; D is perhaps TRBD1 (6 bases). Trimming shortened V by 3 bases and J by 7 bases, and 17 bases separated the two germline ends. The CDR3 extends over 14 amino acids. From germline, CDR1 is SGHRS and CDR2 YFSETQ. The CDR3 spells CASSSGNRAREQYF. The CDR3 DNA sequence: TGCGCCAGCAGCTCGGGGAACAGGGCTCGGGAGCAGTACTTC.

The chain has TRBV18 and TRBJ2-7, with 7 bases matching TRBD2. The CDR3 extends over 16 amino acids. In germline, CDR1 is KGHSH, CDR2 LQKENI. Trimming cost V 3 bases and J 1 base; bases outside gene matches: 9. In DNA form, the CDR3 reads TGTGCCAGCTCACCGGGAGGGAAGGCCGGGTCCTACGAGCAGTACTTC. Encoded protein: CASSPGGKAGSYEQYF.

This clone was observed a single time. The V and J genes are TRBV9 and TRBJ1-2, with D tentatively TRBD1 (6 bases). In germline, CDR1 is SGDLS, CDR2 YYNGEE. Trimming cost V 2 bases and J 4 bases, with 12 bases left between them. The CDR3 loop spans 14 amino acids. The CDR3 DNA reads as TGTGCCAGCAGCGTGGGTGGGGGCCGCTATGGCTACACCTTC. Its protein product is CASSVGGGRYGYTF.

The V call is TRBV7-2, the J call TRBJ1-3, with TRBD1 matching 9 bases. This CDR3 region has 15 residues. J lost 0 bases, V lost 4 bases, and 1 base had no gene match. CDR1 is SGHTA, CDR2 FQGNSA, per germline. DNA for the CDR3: TGTGCCAGCAGCTCGGGACAGGGCTCTGGAAACACCATATATTTT. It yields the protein CASSSGQGSGNTIYF.